Detailed here is one T cell receptor (beta chain). Its antigen is currently unknown. Recipients received nonmyeloablative bone marrow transplants from related graft donors, with transient mixed chimerism. Unstimulated regulatory T cells (CD4+CD25+CD127-), CD4+CD25- non-regulatory cells, CD4 and CD8 cells were FACS-sorted from thawed PBMCs. Here immunoSEQ multiplex PCR was the method, and the copy in TCRdb shows in-frame clones only, minus some. The data show approximately 82,000 clones, approximately 93% seen once. Germline V gene data show CDR1 as DFQATT and CDR2 as SNEGSKA (reference sequence). V gave up 3 bases and J gave up 3 bases, with 5 bases separating them. The CDR3 consists of 11 residues. This sample is part of a study of Tregs in tolerant kidney transplant recipients. The study's findings and limits: Biological reproducibility was not directly addressed, but technical replication error appeared minimal. The most relevant donor-specific Treg TCRbeta repertoire apparently came from expansion with activated donor B cells.

This clonotype was obtained from a human patient who received a combined kidney and bone marrow transplant. Part of the T cells may come from the graft donor. This material consisted of CD4+ T cells from blood (PBMCs), taken 12 months after the transplant. The chain joins TRBV20-1 to TRBJ2-5; D gene ambiguous. This CDR3 reads CSASSEETQYF. CDR3 DNA sequence: TGCAGTGCTAGTAGTGAAGAGACCCAGTACTTC.